This T cell receptor (beta chain) emerged from a study of T cells after yellow fever vaccination. Study context: Low-cell-number fractions were prepared with SMART-Seq v4 Ultra Low Input.

The CDR3 loop spans 13 amino acids. Trimming removed 8 bases at V and 13 bases at J, with 23 bases between. Germline-derived CDR1 and CDR2 are WSHSY and SAAADI. TCRdb re-analysed the 5' RACE reads in MiXCR, keeping a single row per CDR3 protein. The table has about 160,000 distinct CDR3 sequences, about 7% seen once. J is TRBJ2-5 and V is TRBV10-2; a weak D match, TRBD2 (6 bases). This TCR was sampled from a man younger than 35 who received the YFV17D yellow fever vaccine. This specimen consisted of CD4+ T cells sorted from PBMCs, obtained 4 to 6 days after the first yellow fever vaccination. CDR3 coding DNA: TGCGCCAGCGCTCCACCCACTTCGGACTATCCGTACTTC. It is translated as CASAPPTSDYPYF.